A single sample is the source of the 29 T cell receptor beta chains below, sequenced in a study of blood T cell repertoires in COVID-19 (dated by TCRdb to the early 2020s). Library construction relied on the immunoSEQ multiplex PCR assay. TCRdb took over this immuneACCESS table, retaining in-frame rearrangements with V and J assigned. Such tables are incomplete; in checked studies, under half of the missing clones stem from an unresolved V gene, and the remainder is unexplained. Counted in this sample were about 200,000 clones; approximately 88% of them appeared once. The ten largest clones add up to more than 25% of the sample. Sequencing input: peripheral blood. These receptors originate from a man in his forties with acute or convalescent COVID-19.

The J gene is TRBJ2-1, the V gene TRBV4-1; 7 positions match TRBD2. This CDR3 contains 18 residues. The ends lost 2 bases at V and 7 bases at J; junction bases unmatched: 17. Looked up from germline, CDR1 is MGHRA and CDR2 is YSYEKL. CDR3 sequence: CASSQSPTSSPLGNEQFF. In DNA, the CDR3 is TGCGCCAGCAGCCAAAGTCCGACTAGCAGCCCTTTGGGGAATGAGCAGTTCTTC.

V is TRBV18 and J is TRBJ1-1; 9 bases fit TRBD1. CDR1 is KGHSH, CDR2 LQKENI, per germline. There are 16 residues in the CDR3. The junction had 5 bases not matched to a gene; V was cut back by 3 bases and J by 0 bases. CDR3 DNA sequence: TGTGCCAGCTCACCCGGGACAGGGCACATGAACACTGAAGCTTTCTTT. It encodes CASSPGTGHMNTEAFF.

This clone was recorded a few times. The V call is TRBV18, the J call TRBJ2-7; 13 bases match TRBD2. This CDR3 spans 16 amino acids. The germline V gene encodes CDR1 KGHSH and CDR2 LQKENI. V lost 3 bases, J lost 4 bases, and 6 bases stayed unmatched. CDR3 protein: CASSPTGLAGQYEQYF. The DNA of the CDR3 is TGTGCCAGCTCACCGACGGGACTAGCGGGACAATACGAGCAGTACTTC.

The gene calls are TRBV29-1 and TRBJ2-1, with 8 bases lining up with TRBD1. The germline V gene encodes CDR1 SQVTM and CDR2 ANQGSEA. V gave up 1 base and J gave up 7 bases; unmatched junction bases: 12. The CDR3 length is 16 residues. CDR3 protein: CSVEGAPDRDWNEQFF. The CDR3 coding sequence is TGCAGCGTTGAAGGAGCCCCGGACAGGGACTGGAATGAGCAGTTCTTC.

V and J are TRBV7-2 and TRBJ1-2, with D unresolved. V dropped 0 bases and J dropped 13 bases, with 15 bases sitting between them. CDR1 is SGHTA, CDR2 FQGNSA, per germline. The CDR3 has 13 residues. In DNA, the CDR3 is TGTGCCAGCAGCTTAGCATTTGAGGCTCTTCGCACCTTC. Translated, it gives CASSLAFEALRTF.

The chain carries TRBV13 and TRBJ2-5; 7 nucleotides align to TRBD2. Germline CDR1 PRHDT, CDR2 FYEKMQ (reference sequence). V shed 3 bases, J shed 1 base, and the junction held 5 bases outside the gene matches. The CDR3 consists of 15 residues. The CDR3 loop is CASSFLLAPQETQYF. The CDR3 nucleotides read TGTGCCAGCAGCTTCCTACTAGCGCCCCAAGAGACCCAGTACTTC.

V usage is TRBV7-2 and J usage is TRBJ2-7; 8 bases are a match to TRBD1. V gave up 2 bases and J gave up 7 bases; unmatched junction bases: 4. The V gene's germline CDR1 is SGHTA and CDR2 FQGNSA. The CDR3 extends over 13 amino acids. The CDR3 nucleotides are TGTGCCAGCAGCTTAAGGGACAGGCCGGAGCAGTACTTC. Amino acid sequence: CASSLRDRPEQYF.

CDR3: CASSSTPTGLDEQYF. CDR3 bases: TGTGCCAGCAGTTCGACCCCCACGGGGTTGGACGAGCAGTACTTC. V is TRBV28 and J is TRBJ2-7; possibly TRBD2 for D (5 bases). The CDR3 runs 15 residues. V lost 4 bases and J lost 5, with 18 bases in between. The V gene's germline CDR1 is MDHEN and CDR2 SYDVKM.

DNA of the CDR3: TGTGCCACCTCCCCCGGCTATAATTCACCCCTCCACTTT. Residues: CATSPGYNSPLHF. The V gene is TRBV7-2, the J gene TRBJ1-6, with D uncertain. Trimming pared 10 bases from V and 3 bases from J, leaving 10 bases between. The CDR3 loop spans 13 amino acids. CDR1 and CDR2 from the germline V gene are SGHTA and FQGNSA.

This clone was seen many times. The rearrangement uses TRBV6-5 and TRBJ1-1, with a possible D match to TRBD1 (6 bases). V was shortened by 6 bases and J by 4 bases, with 12 bases between the two germline ends. This CDR3 region has 13 residues. Germline values: CDR1 MNHEY, CDR2 SVGAGI. As DNA, the CDR3 is TGTGCCAGCAGAATTCGGGGGGCCACTGAAGCTTTCTTT. This gives the protein CASRIRGATEAFF.

The DNA of the CDR3 is TGTGCCAGCAGTACAGGGGCATACTACAATGAGCAGTTCTTC. The encoded protein is CASSTGAYYNEQFF. The rearrangement joins TRBV6-5 to TRBJ2-1; 7 bases fit TRBD1. The CDR3 runs 14 residues. The V and J ends lost 5 bases and 3 bases, in that order; junction bases with no gene match: 4. Looked up from germline, CDR1 is MNHEY and CDR2 is SVGAGI.

This clone was seen a single time. The chain links TRBV19 to TRBJ1-5; no clear D. Germline V gives CDR1 LNHDA, CDR2 SQIVND (reference sequence). V was trimmed by 3 bases and J by 4 bases, leaving 4 bases between them. The CDR3 has 12 amino acids. The DNA for the CDR3 is TGTGCCAGTAGTATGAGAAATCAGCCCCAGCATTTT. Translating it yields CASSMRNQPQHF.

The V gene is TRBV12-3 or TRBV12-4, the J gene TRBJ2-3; a weak D match, TRBD1 (5 bases). The length of the CDR3 is 13 residues. V shed 4 bases and J shed 4 bases, with 9 bases lying between them. The chain's CDR3 is CASSYRHADTQYF. CDR3 DNA sequence: TGTGCCAGCAGTTACAGGCATGCAGATACGCAGTATTTT.

The chain combines TRBV2 with TRBJ1-1, with unresolved D. This CDR3 has 14 amino acids. Trimming stripped 2 bases from V and 6 bases from J, with 13 bases between. Germline loops: CDR1 SNHLY, CDR2 FYNNEI. The CDR3 DNA sequence: TGTGCCAGCAGTGAATGGATGGAGGGCCCTGAAGCTTTCTTT. It specifies CASSEWMEGPEAFF. Looking up the rest from reference TRBV2 and TRBJ1-1 gives the full variable domain: EPEVTQTPSHQVTQMGQEVILRCVPISNHLYFYWYRQILGQKVEFLVSFYNNEISEKSEIFDDQFSVERPDGSNFTLKIRSTKLEDSAMYFCASSEWMEGPEAFFGQGTRLTVV.

The chain uses TRBV5-1 and TRBJ2-3; D is perhaps TRBD1 (6 bases). Trimming shortened V by 3 bases and J by 2 bases, and 10 bases separated the two germline ends. Germline values: CDR1 SGHRS, CDR2 YFSETQ. This CDR3 is built from 14 residues. CDR3 loop: CASSYGTSTDTQYF. CDR3 coding DNA: TGCGCCAGCAGCTACGGGACATCCACAGATACGCAGTATTTT.

V usage is TRBV9 and J usage is TRBJ1-1; 8 bases map to TRBD1. The junction had 3 bases not matched to a gene; V was cut back by 0 bases and J by 2 bases. The CDR3 loop spans 15 amino acids. CDR1 is SGDLS, CDR2 YYNGEE, per germline. The chain's CDR3 is CASSVGAGGNTEAFF. The DNA of the CDR3 is TGTGCCAGCAGCGTAGGAGCAGGGGGCAACACTGAAGCTTTCTTT.

The chain recombines TRBV5-1 with TRBJ2-7; 11 nucleotides align to TRBD1. J was trimmed by 3 bases and V by 1 base; bases with no gene match: 6. The CDR3 is 16 amino acids. Germline CDR1 is SGHRS and CDR2 is YFSETQ. CDR3 region: CASSLTPGTGGYEQYF. CDR3 coding DNA: TGCGCCAGCAGCTTGACCCCCGGGACAGGGGGCTACGAGCAGTACTTC.

This clone is a singleton in its sample. V gene TRBV10-2 combines with J gene TRBJ2-1; TRBD2 matches 8 bases. From germline, CDR1 is WSHSY and CDR2 SAAADI. The CDR3 totals 16 residues. V trimming: 1 base; J trimming: 7 bases; junction bases outside the gene matches: 9. The CDR3 coding sequence is TGCGCCAGCAGTGAGTACGGGAGGGTAGGGATTAATGAGCAGTTCTTC. Its translation: CASSEYGRVGINEQFF.

The V and J genes are TRBV19 and TRBJ2-7; 8 bases map to TRBD2. Germline assignment: CDR1 LNHDA and CDR2 SQIVND (reference sequence). There are 14 residues in the CDR3. V lost 5 bases, J lost 5 bases, and 8 bases stayed unmatched. The CDR3 DNA reads TGTGCCAGTAGTTCCAGCGGGAGTACCGACGAGCAGTACTTC. This encodes CASSSSGSTDEQYF.

The chain couples TRBV18 to TRBJ2-2, with D perhaps matching TRBD1 (6 bases). The CDR3 totals 15 residues. V was trimmed by 5 bases and J by 4 bases, leaving 14 bases between them. In germline, CDR1 is KGHSH, CDR2 LQKENI. The CDR3 reads CASSSTTGRTGELFF. The CDR3 DNA reads TGTGCCAGCTCATCTACGACAGGTCGCACCGGGGAGCTGTTTTTT.

The rearrangement uses TRBV5-1 and TRBJ2-7, with 7 bases matching TRBD2. Germline CDR1 reads SGHRS; CDR2 reads YFSETQ. The CDR3 covers 14 residues. V gave up 4 bases and J gave up 2 bases; unmatched junction bases: 6. CDR3 protein: CASSLAVPTYEQYF. For the CDR3, the DNA is TGCGCCAGCAGCCTAGCGGTGCCTACCTACGAGCAGTACTTC.

V gene TRBV18 combines with J gene TRBJ2-6; TRBD1 agrees at 9 bases. The V gene's germline CDR1 is KGHSH and CDR2 LQKENI. This CDR3 is built from 17 residues. V lost 3 bases, J lost 4 bases, and 7 bases stayed unmatched. The CDR3 nucleotides read TGTGCCAGCTCACCGGGACAGGGTTTTGCCGGGGCCAACGTCCTGACTTTC. Protein product: CASSPGQGFAGANVLTF.

DNA for the CDR3: TGTGCCAGCAGTTTAAACACCCTCGGGGAGCTGTTTTTT. Residues: CASSLNTLGELFF. V usage is TRBV27 and J usage is TRBJ2-2; D unresolved. Trimming took off 2 bases at V and 7 bases at J, with 8 bases between the two ends. CDR3 size: 13 residues. Germline V gene sequence: CDR1 MNHEY, CDR2 SMNVEV (reference sequence).

This clone showed up just a few times. The V gene is TRBV13, the J gene TRBJ2-7, with TRBD1 identical over 8 bases. V lost 1 base to trimming and J lost 1 base; unmatched junction nucleotides: 3. Germline CDR1 is PRHDT and CDR2 is FYEKMQ (reference sequence). The CDR3 sequence is 15 residues long. In nucleotides, the CDR3 is TGTGCCAGCAGCTTAGAGGGACAGGATTCCTACGAGCAGTACTTC. Residues: CASSLEGQDSYEQYF.

The chain combines TRBV7-9 with TRBJ2-7; D ambiguous. The CDR3 extends over 11 amino acids. Germline CDR1 SEHNR, CDR2 FQNEAQ (reference sequence). V was trimmed by 3 bases and J by 6 bases, leaving 6 bases between them. The CDR3 coding sequence is TGTGCCAGCAGCTTCGGGTCCGAGCAGTACTTC. Translated, it gives CASSFGSEQYF. Full variable domain (rest looked up from reference TRBV7-9 and TRBJ2-7): DTGVSQNPRHKITKRGQNVTFRCDPISEHNRLYWYRQTLGQGPEFLTYFQNEAQLEKSRLLSDRFSAERPKGSFSTLEIQRTEQGDSAMYLCASSFGSEQYFGPGTRLTVT.

The chain joins TRBV24-1 to TRBJ2-1; 13 bases are a match to TRBD2. The CDR3 has 15 amino acids. Trimming at V came to 3 bases and at J to 8 bases, leaving 3 bases not matched to a gene. Germline CDR1 is KGHDR and CDR2 is SFDVKD. CDR3 sequence reads: CATSDPGLAGDEQFF. Written as DNA, the CDR3 is TGTGCCACCAGTGATCCCGGACTAGCGGGAGATGAGCAGTTCTTC.

V usage is TRBV27 and J usage is TRBJ1-5; D is unresolved. The V end was cut by 8 bases, the J end by 5 bases, with 16 bases between. CDR1 and CDR2 from the germline V gene are MNHEY and SMNVEV (reference sequence). The CDR3 covers 14 residues. The CDR3 DNA reads TGTGCCAGCGCCCCTGGGAGGAACGATCAGCCCCAGCATTTT. It yields the protein CASAPGRNDQPQHF.

The genes are TRBV5-4 and TRBJ1-1, with 7 bases lining up with TRBD1. Germline V gene sequence: CDR1 SGHNT, CDR2 YYREEE (reference sequence). V dropped 3 bases and J dropped 1; count of bases not matched to a gene: 6. This CDR3 has 15 residues. The CDR3 region is CASSWATGENTEAFF. In DNA, the CDR3 is TGTGCCAGCAGCTGGGCCACAGGGGAGAACACTGAAGCTTTCTTT.

CDR3 sequence (DNA): TGCGCCAGCACCCTAGGGACAGGGCTGAACACTGAAGCTTTCTTT. Translation gives CASTLGTGLNTEAFF. The chain employs TRBV5-1 and TRBJ1-1; 9 bases are a match to TRBD1. This CDR3 has 15 residues. J was trimmed by 0 bases and V by 6 bases; bases with no gene match: 6. Germline V gene sequence: CDR1 SGHRS, CDR2 YFSETQ.